This TCR beta chain appears in the sequencing data of a study of control samples from healthy donors and cancer patients. Clones were read by immunoSEQ multiplex PCR, and TCRdb kept only the in-frame ones, dropping some. The sample consists of 130,000 to 150,000 clones, about 91% of them appearing once. The germline V gene has CDR1 SGHTA and CDR2 FQGNSA. The CDR3 totals 15 residues. With V trimmed by 1 base and J by 7 bases, 4 bases remained unmatched. The sequencing sample was made of blood. The rearrangement uses TRBV7-2 and TRBJ2-1, with 10 bases lining up with TRBD2. This receptor was obtained from a man younger than 40 in good health. The CDR3: CASSLVAGGSNEQFF. The CDR3 DNA follows: TGTGCCAGCAGCTTAGTAGCGGGGGGAAGTAATGAGCAGTTCTTC.